This T cell receptor (beta chain) was recorded in a study of shared clonotypes between healthy human individuals. Notes on the study in general: Sampling included only blood; tissue repertoires likely differ. Clonotype sharing among donors was expected to depend on sequencing depth. Clonotype sharing across a few donors was observed for around 4.5% of naive CD4 clonotypes.

CD45RO-negative, CCR7-selected cells formed the naive CD8 fraction, which excluded terminally differentiated effector memory CD45RA+ cells. A remark on this clone: Its target is unknown.

Some 30,000 T cell genomes, or about 190 ng DNA, went into the sorted-subset replicate PCRs. Data came from immunoSEQ multiplex PCR; TCRdb stores just in-frame clones and leaves some out. This sample yields over 750,000 clones, of which 90% to 97% are seen a single time; 0.2% to 0.25% belongs to the top ten. This CDR3 is built from 14 residues. J lost 1 base, V lost 6 bases, and 5 bases had no gene match. Germline V gene sequence: CDR1 LNHDA, CDR2 SQIVND (reference sequence). Sequencing was done on a sample of naive CD8+ T cells sorted from blood. The chain joins TRBV19 to TRBJ2-7; 8 bases are a match to TRBD2. The sequence came from a man aged 30-40 years in good health. The CDR3 sequence: CASSPASGSYEQYF. DNA of the CDR3: TGTGCCAGTAGCCCGGCTAGCGGGTCCTACGAGCAGTACTTC. The full variable domain, rest sourced from reference TRBV19 and TRBJ2-7, is DGGITQSPKYLFRKEGQNVTLSCEQNLNHDAMYWYRQDPGQGLRLIYYSQIVNDFQKGDIAEGYSVSREKKESFPLTVTSAQKNPTAFYLCASSPASGSYEQYFGPGTRLTVT.